This T cell receptor (beta chain) originates from a study of cytomegalovirus exposure and HLA in healthy donors. Study-wide results and caveats: It was shown in a later analysis that HLA-associated TCR beta chains were more clonally expanded than other, equally common chains. Previously analyzed data showed that most TCR beta V segments were productive at a frequency of about 87% or about 30%. In a later analysis, 17,000 or so TCR beta sequences were associated with HLA alleles at 0.05 false discovery rate.

As for this clone: Antigen unknown.

Use of 60 Vbeta and 13 Jbeta primers characterized the PCR. Libraries were prepared by immunoSEQ multiplex PCR; TCRdb keeps only in-frame clonotypes and omits some of them. The sample includes 100,000 to 150,000 clones, roughly 80% of them seen just once. The clonotype originates from a man aged 25-45 years in good health and CMV-seropositive. The sequencing sample was made of PBMCs.

The CDR3 loop reads CASSWGQGYLPTF. The CDR3 DNA sequence: TGTGCCAGCAGTTGGGGACAGGGTTATTTGCCAACCTTC. This chain uses TRBV27 with TRBJ1-2; 9 bases are shared with TRBD1. Germline CDR1 is MNHEY and CDR2 is SMNVEV (reference sequence). J gave up 14 bases and V 4 bases, and 11 bases lay outside the gene matches. The CDR3 contains 13 residues.